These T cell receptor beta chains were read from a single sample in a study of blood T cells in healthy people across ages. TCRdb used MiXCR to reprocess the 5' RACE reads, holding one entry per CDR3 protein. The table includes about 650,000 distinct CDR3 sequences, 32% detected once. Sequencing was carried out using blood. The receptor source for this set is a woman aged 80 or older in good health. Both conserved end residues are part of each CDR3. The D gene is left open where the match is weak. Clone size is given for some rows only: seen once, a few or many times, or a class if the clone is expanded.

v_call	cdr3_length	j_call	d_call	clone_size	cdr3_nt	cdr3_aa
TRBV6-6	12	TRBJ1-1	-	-	TGTGCCAGCAGTTTACCAGTGGCTGAAGCTTTCTTT	CASSLPVAEAFF
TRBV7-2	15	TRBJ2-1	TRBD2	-	TGTGCCAGCAGCTTAAATAGCGGGGGGGTTAGTGAGCAGTTCTTC	CASSLNSGGVSEQFF
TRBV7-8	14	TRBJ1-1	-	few	TGTGCCAGCAGCTCACCATGGGGGAACACTGAAGCTTTCTTT	CASSSPWGNTEAFF
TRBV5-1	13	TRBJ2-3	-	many	TGCGCCAGCAGCTCCCAGACTGCAGATACGCAGTATTTT	CASSSQTADTQYF
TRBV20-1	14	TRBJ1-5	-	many	TGCAGTGCTAGAGATACGGGGAACAATCAGCCCCAGCATTTT	CSARDTGNNQPQHF
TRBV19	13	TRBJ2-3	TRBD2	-	TGTGCCAGTAGGCCTACTAGCGGGGAACAGCAGTATTTT	CASRPTSGEQQYF
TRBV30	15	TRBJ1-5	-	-	TGTGCCTGGAGTGTACGGGCCCGGCCAGGACAGCCCCAGCATTTT	CAWSVRARPGQPQHF
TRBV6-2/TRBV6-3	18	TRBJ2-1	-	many	TGTGCCAGCAGTTACTCGCGAGGTGGACCCCACTCTAACAATGAGCAGTTCTTC	CASSYSRGGPHSNNEQFF
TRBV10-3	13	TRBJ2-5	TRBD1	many	TGTGCCATCAGGGGACAGGGGGGAGAGACCCAGTACTTC	CAIRGQGGETQYF
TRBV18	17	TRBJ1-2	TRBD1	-	TGTGCCAGCTCCCAGCCGGGACAGCGAAGACCAAACTATGGCTACACCTTC	CASSQPGQRRPNYGYTF
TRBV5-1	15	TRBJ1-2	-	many	TGCGCCAGCAGCTTGGCGGTATTAGGGAACTATGGCTACACCTTC	CASSLAVLGNYGYTF
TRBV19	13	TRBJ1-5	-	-	TGTGCCAGTAGGATCCGGAGCAATCAGCCCCAGCATTTT	CASRIRSNQPQHF
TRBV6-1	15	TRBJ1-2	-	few	TGTGCCAGCAGTGACTCAACCGGGCCGGAGTATGGCTACACCTTC	CASSDSTGPEYGYTF
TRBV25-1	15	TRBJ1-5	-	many	TGTGCCAGCAGTGAATCAGCAGGGGCCGGTCAGCCCCAGCATTTT	CASSESAGAGQPQHF
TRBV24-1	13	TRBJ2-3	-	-	TGTGCCACCAGTGGCAGGGGACCCGATACGCAGTATTTT	CATSGRGPDTQYF
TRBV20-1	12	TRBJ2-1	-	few	TGCAGTGCTATCCAGGGGACTTCTGAGCAGTTCTTC	CSAIQGTSEQFF
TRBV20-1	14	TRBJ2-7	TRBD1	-	TGCAGTGCTAGAGGGGACAGGAGGCTCAATGAGCAGTACTTC	CSARGDRRLNEQYF
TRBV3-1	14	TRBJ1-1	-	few	TGTGCCAGCAGCCTGGGACGGATTAACACTGAAGCTTTCTTT	CASSLGRINTEAFF
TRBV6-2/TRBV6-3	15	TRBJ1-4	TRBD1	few	TGTGCCAGCAGGCCCGGGAAGGGGGCGAGTGAAAAACTGTTTTTT	CASRPGKGASEKLFF
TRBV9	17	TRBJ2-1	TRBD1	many	TGTGCCAGCAGCCCCCCGTCCGGGACAGGGGGCTACAATGAGCAGTTCTTC	CASSPPSGTGGYNEQFF
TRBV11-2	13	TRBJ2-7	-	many	TGTGCCAGCAGCACGGACAGCCACTACGAGCAGTACTTC	CASSTDSHYEQYF
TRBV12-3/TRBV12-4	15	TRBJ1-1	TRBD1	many	TGTGCCAGCAGTCGGGACAGGGTATCGAACACTGAAGCTTTCTTT	CASSRDRVSNTEAFF
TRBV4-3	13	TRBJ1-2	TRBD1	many	TGCGCCAGCGGTTACAGGGGTAGCTATGGCTACACCTTC	CASGYRGSYGYTF
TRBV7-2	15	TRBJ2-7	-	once	TGTGCCAGCAGCCCCCAGGGCCAGAGCTCCTACGAGCAGTACTTC	CASSPQGQSSYEQYF
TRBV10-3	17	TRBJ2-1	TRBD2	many	TGTGCCATCAGTGAGTCTGGACTAGCGGATTTCTACAATGAGCAGTTCTTC	CAISESGLADFYNEQFF
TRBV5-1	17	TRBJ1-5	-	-	TGCGCCAACAGCTTGGCCCCTGGGGGCGGTGGCAATCAGCCCCAGCATTTT	CANSLAPGGGGNQPQHF
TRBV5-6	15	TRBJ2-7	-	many	TGTGCCAGCAGCTTGGCGGGGCCAAGCTCCTACGAGCAGTACTTC	CASSLAGPSSYEQYF
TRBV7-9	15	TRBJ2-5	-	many	TGTGCCAGCAGCTCCCTTGGGGGGATTAAAGAGACCCAGTACTTC	CASSSLGGIKETQYF
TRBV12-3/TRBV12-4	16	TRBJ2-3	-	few	TGTGCCAGCAGTTTTCAGGGGAGTGCTAGCACAGATACGCAGTATTTT	CASSFQGSASTDTQYF
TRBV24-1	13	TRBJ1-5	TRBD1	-	TGTGCCACCTCCGGGACAGCATATCAGCCCCAGCATTTT	CATSGTAYQPQHF
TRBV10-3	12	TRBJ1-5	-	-	TGTGCCATCAGTGCTGCGGCAGGATCCCAGCATTTT	CAISAAAGSQHF
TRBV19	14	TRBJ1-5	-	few	TGTGCCAGTAGTAACCCCCTACCCAGCCAGCCCCAGCATTTT	CASSNPLPSQPQHF
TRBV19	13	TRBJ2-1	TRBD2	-	TGTGCCAGTTCGGCTAGCGGGGGAGGTGAGCAGTTCTTC	CASSASGGGEQFF
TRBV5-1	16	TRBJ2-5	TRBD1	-	TGCGCCAGCAGCCCTTCCCCAGGGGGTAAACAAGAGACCCAGTACTTC	CASSPSPGGKQETQYF
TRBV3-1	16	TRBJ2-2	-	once	TGTGCCAGCAGCCAACTCCAGGGGCGAGGCACCGGGGAGCTGTTTTTT	CASSQLQGRGTGELFF
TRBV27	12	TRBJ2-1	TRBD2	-	TGTGCCAGCAGTAGGGACTACAATAAGCAGTTCTTC	CASSRDYNKQFF
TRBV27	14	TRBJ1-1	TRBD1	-	TGTGCCAGCAGTTTCGGGACAGGGGACACTGAAGCTTTCTTT	CASSFGTGDTEAFF
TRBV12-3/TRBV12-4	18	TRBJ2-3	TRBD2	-	TGTGCCAGCAGTCGCTACCTGTCAAGCGGGGGGAGAACAGATGCGCAGTATTTT	CASSRYLSSGGRTDAQYF
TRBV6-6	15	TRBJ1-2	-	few	TGTGCCAGCAGTGACCAGGGTAGGAGTAACTATGGCTACACCTTC	CASSDQGRSNYGYTF
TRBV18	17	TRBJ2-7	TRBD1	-	TGTGCCAGCTCACCGCCGGAGGCGGACAGGGGGCCTGGCGAGCAGTACTTC	CASSPPEADRGPGEQYF
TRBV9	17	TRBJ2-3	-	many	TGTGCCAGCAGCGTAGGGGTACAGGTAGACGGCCCAGATACGCAGTATTTT	CASSVGVQVDGPDTQYF
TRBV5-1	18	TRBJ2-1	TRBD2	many	TGCGCCAGCAGCGATGGAAGACTAGCGGGGGCCAACTACAATGAGCAGTTCTTC	CASSDGRLAGANYNEQFF
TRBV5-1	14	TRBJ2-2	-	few	TGCGCCAGCAGCTTGGAAGCAGGAACCGGGGAGCGGTTTTTT	CASSLEAGTGERFF
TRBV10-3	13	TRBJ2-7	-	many	TGTGCCATCAGAGAGACAGGCTCCTACGAGCAGTACTTC	CAIRETGSYEQYF
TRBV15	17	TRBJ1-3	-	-	TGTGCCACCAGCAAATCTAGGGACGGCTACTCTGGAAACACCATATATTTT	CATSKSRDGYSGNTIYF
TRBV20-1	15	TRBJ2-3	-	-	TGCAGTGCCGTTACGGTGCAGGCGGCCGCAGATATGCAGTATTTT	CSAVTVQAAADMQYF
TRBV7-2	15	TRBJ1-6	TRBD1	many	TGTGCCAGCAGCTCGCAGGGGGCGGGGGATTCACCCCTCCACTTT	CASSSQGAGDSPLHF